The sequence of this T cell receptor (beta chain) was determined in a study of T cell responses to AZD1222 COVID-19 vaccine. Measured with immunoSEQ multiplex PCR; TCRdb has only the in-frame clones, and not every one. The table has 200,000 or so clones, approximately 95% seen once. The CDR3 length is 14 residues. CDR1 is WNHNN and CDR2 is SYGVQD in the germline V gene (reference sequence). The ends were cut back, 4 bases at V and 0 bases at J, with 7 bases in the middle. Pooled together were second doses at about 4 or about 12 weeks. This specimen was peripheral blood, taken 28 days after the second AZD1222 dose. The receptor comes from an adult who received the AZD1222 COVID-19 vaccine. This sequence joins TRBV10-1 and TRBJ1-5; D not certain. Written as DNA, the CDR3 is TGCGCCAGCAGTGTGGGTTATAGCAATCAGCCCCAGCATTTT. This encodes CASSVGYSNQPQHF.